These 18 T cell receptor beta chains came from one sample sequenced in a study of CD8 T cells in ankylosing spondylitis. TCRdb ran MiXCR on the 5' RACE reads and lists one entry per CDR3 protein. This sample has hundreds of thousands of distinct CDR3 sequences, with 20% found just once. The specimen was blood, either unsorted or a sorted T cell fraction (not recorded which). The receptors come from a male donor with ankylosing spondylitis or in good health (not recorded which).

This clonotype was seen a handful of times. The DNA for the CDR3 is TGTGCCAGCAGCTCCTATCCTGACCGAACGGGGAACACCGGGGAGCTGTTTTTT. It codes for CASSSYPDRTGNTGELFF. The gene calls are TRBV7-8 and TRBJ2-2; D remains unclear. This CDR3 region has 18 residues. The germline V and J ends were trimmed by 4 bases and 1 base, with 19 bases remaining between them. Germline loops: CDR1 SGHVS, CDR2 FQNEAQ.

The chain joins TRBV7-9 to TRBJ2-7; 11 nucleotides agree with TRBD2. CDR1 SEHNR and CDR2 FQNEAQ come from the germline V gene (reference sequence). With 6 bases clipped from V and 2 bases from J, the junction kept 6 bases outside the gene matches. The CDR3 has 15 amino acids. CDR3 in DNA: TGTGCCAGCAGTACGGGACTAGCGGAAGCCTACGAGCAGTACTTC. Translation gives CASSTGLAEAYEQYF.

This clonotype was picked up a small number of times. The V gene is TRBV12-3 or TRBV12-4, the J gene TRBJ2-3; 10 bases are a match to TRBD2. Trimming at V came to 1 base and at J to 2 bases, leaving 3 bases not matched to a gene. The CDR3 has 16 residues. CDR3 region: CASSLGSGGSTDTQYF. CDR3 nucleotides: TGTGCCAGCAGTTTAGGTAGCGGGGGGTCCACAGATACGCAGTATTTT.

The chain has TRBV12-3 or TRBV12-4 and TRBJ2-3; 7 bases are a match to TRBD2. Trimming cost V 5 bases and J 2 bases; bases outside gene matches: 10. The CDR3 is 16 residues long. The CDR3 DNA sequence: TGTGCCAGCAGTCCCGGGTGGGGGGGGGACACAGATACGCAGTATTTT. It codes for CASSPGWGGDTDTQYF.

The chain combines TRBV29-1 with TRBJ2-1; 7 nucleotides match TRBD1. The germline CDR1 and CDR2 sequences are SQVTM and ANQGSEA. This CDR3 has 15 residues. V shed 4 bases, J shed 4 bases, and the junction held 10 bases outside the gene matches. CDR3 DNA: TGCAGCGTTGTAATGGGACAGCCCCTTTACAATGAGCAGTTCTTC. The encoded protein is CSVVMGQPLYNEQFF.

This chain joins TRBV2 and TRBJ1-2, with D perhaps matching TRBD1 (5 bases). V was clipped by 6 bases and J by 4 bases, with 18 bases between them. Germline CDR1 reads SNHLY; CDR2 reads FYNNEI. CDR3 length: 15 amino acids. CDR3 bases: TGTGCCAGCAGCTCAACCGGGGGGACTGCCTATGGCTACACCTTC. Translating it yields CASSSTGGTAYGYTF. Drawing the rest from reference TRBV2 and TRBJ1-2, the complete variable domain is EPEVTQTPSHQVTQMGQEVILRCVPISNHLYFYWYRQILGQKVEFLVSFYNNEISEKSEIFDDQFSVERPDGSNFTLKIRSTKLEDSAMYFCASSSTGGTAYGYTFGSGTRLTVV.

This clonotype was counted a few times. V and J are TRBV6-1 and TRBJ1-1; 7 bases map to TRBD1. The germline gives CDR1 MNHNS, CDR2 SASEGT. The CDR3 has 13 residues. Losses at the gene ends were 5 bases for V and 7 bases for J; bases not matched to a gene: 7. CDR3 nucleotides: TGTGCCAGCAGTACCGGGACAGACAATGAAGCTTTCTTT. It codes for CASSTGTDNEAFF.

This clonotype turned up a few times. The chain carries TRBV7-8 and TRBJ2-1; TRBD1 is a possible D gene (5 bases). The CDR3 runs 16 residues. The V end was cut by 0 bases, the J end by 3 bases, with 12 bases between. From germline, CDR1 is SGHVS and CDR2 FQNEAQ. The CDR3 region is CASSLAPQGYYNEQFF. DNA of the CDR3: TGTGCCAGCAGCTTAGCACCTCAGGGTTACTACAATGAGCAGTTCTTC.

This clonotype was counted only a few times. This chain uses TRBV12-5 with TRBJ2-1; D gene uncertain. Trimming removed 3 bases from V and 6 bases from J, with 6 bases in between. This CDR3 is 12 amino acids long. Germline loops: CDR1 LGHNT, CDR2 FRNRAP. The CDR3 spells CASGLYGNEQFF. Here the CDR3 DNA reads TGTGCTAGTGGTTTATATGGCAATGAGCAGTTCTTC.

This clonotype has more than one count but fewer than ten. The V call is TRBV12-3 or TRBV12-4, the J call TRBJ1-4, with D uncertain. This CDR3 contains 13 residues. Trimming pared 2 bases from V and 8 bases from J, leaving 9 bases between. DNA of the CDR3: TGTGCCAGCAGTTTATTCGTGCCCGAAAAACTGTTTTTT. Protein sequence: CASSLFVPEKLFF.

This chain connects TRBV27 to TRBJ2-2, with 9 bases matching TRBD1. The V gene's germline CDR1 is MNHEY and CDR2 SMNVEV (reference sequence). The length of the CDR3 is 15 residues. Unmatched junction bases numbered 5, after V lost 6 bases and J lost 3 bases. The CDR3 region is CASSRDREYTGELFF. CDR3 bases: TGTGCCAGCAGCCGGGACAGGGAGTACACCGGGGAGCTGTTTTTT.

The chain couples TRBV7-6 to TRBJ2-3, with no clear D. The germline V gene has CDR1 SGHVS and CDR2 FNYEAQ. This CDR3 is built from 13 residues. V was pared by 1 base and J by 6 bases, with 8 bases between. This CDR3 reads CASSLVAPDTQYF. In DNA, the CDR3 is TGTGCCAGCAGCTTAGTTGCGCCCGATACGCAGTATTTT.

The V gene is TRBV4-1, the J gene TRBJ1-2, with D uncertain. The length of the CDR3 is 11 residues. The V end was cut by 6 bases, the J end by 5 bases, with 7 bases between. Per germline, CDR1 MGHRA and CDR2 YSYEKL. The CDR3 sequence is CASRARYGYTF. In DNA, the CDR3 is TGCGCCAGCAGGGCACGGTATGGCTACACCTTC.

This clonotype showed up just a few times. This rearrangement joins TRBV12-3 or TRBV12-4 to TRBJ1-1, with 7 bases fitting TRBD1. This CDR3 has 13 amino acids. The V gene end was trimmed by 7 bases and the J gene end by 10 bases; junction bases not matched to a gene: 12. In DNA, the CDR3 is TGTGCCAGCAATGGGGTAGGGGGCGCCGGAGCTTTCTTT. This sequence encodes CASNGVGGAGAFF.

This chain links TRBV12-3 or TRBV12-4 with TRBJ2-3, with 9 bases lining up with TRBD1. The CDR3 has 16 amino acids. J was trimmed by 4 bases and V by 4 bases; bases with no gene match: 9. The CDR3 sequence is CASSSSGTGLADTQYF. The CDR3 nucleotides read TGTGCCAGCAGTTCGTCCGGGACAGGGTTAGCAGATACGCAGTATTTT.

The chain joins TRBV20-1 to TRBJ2-4, with 8 bases lining up with TRBD1. Trimming cost V 0 bases and J 3 bases; bases outside gene matches: 7. The CDR3 consists of 16 residues. Per germline, CDR1 DFQATT and CDR2 SNEGSKA (reference sequence). Here the CDR3 DNA reads TGCAGTGCTAGAGATACGGACAGGGTATTCAAAAACATTCAGTACTTC. Protein product: CSARDTDRVFKNIQYF.

This clonotype was observed a few times. This chain joins TRBV29-1 and TRBJ2-7, with unresolved D. Trimming took 0 bases from V and 6 from J, leaving 12 bases between them. The CDR3 runs to 13 residues. Germline assignment: CDR1 SQVTM and CDR2 ANQGSEA. This CDR3 reads CSVEDPGSPEQYF. The CDR3 bases are TGCAGCGTTGAAGACCCGGGCAGTCCCGAGCAGTACTTC.

The chain links TRBV4-1 to TRBJ1-1, with D possibly TRBD1 on 5 matching bases. V lost 0 bases, J lost 2 bases, and 10 bases lay in between. Germline V lookup: CDR1 MGHRA, CDR2 YSYEKL. The CDR3 contains 15 residues. CDR3 residues: CASSQDRDLNTEAFF. CDR3 nucleotides: TGCGCCAGCAGCCAAGACAGGGATTTAAACACTGAAGCTTTCTTT.